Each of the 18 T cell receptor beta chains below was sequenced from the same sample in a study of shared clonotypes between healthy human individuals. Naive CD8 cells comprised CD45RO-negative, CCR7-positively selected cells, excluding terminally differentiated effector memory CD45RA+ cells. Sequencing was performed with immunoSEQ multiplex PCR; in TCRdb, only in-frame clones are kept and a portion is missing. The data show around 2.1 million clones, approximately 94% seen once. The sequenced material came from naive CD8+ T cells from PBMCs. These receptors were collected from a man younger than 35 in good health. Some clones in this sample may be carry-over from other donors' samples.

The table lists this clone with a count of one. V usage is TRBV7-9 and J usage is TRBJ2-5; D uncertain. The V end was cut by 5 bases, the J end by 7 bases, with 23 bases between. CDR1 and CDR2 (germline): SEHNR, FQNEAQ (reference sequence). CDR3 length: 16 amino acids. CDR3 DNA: TGTGCCAGCAGCGCAACACAGTGGCCCCAAGCAGGGACCCAGTACTTC. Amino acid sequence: CASSATQWPQAGTQYF.

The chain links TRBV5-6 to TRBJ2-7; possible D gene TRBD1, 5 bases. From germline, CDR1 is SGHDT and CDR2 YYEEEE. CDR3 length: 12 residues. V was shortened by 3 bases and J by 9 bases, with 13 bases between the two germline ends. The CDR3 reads CASSSIRASQYF. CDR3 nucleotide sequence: TGTGCCAGCAGCTCGATCAGGGCGTCGCAGTACTTC.

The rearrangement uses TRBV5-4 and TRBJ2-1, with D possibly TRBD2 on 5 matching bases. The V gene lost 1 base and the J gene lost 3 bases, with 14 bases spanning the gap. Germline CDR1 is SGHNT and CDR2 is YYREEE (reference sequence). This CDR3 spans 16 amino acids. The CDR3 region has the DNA TGTGCCAGCAGCTTGAAAGACGGGAACCTCTACAATGAGCAGTTCTTC. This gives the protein CASSLKDGNLYNEQFF.

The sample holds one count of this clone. Here the CDR3 reads CATSRGKAGYNEQYF. The CDR3 bases are TGTGCCACCAGCAGGGGAAAGGCAGGGTACAACGAGCAGTACTTC. The chain carries TRBV15 and TRBJ2-7; tentatively, D is TRBD1 (5 bases). The CDR3 is 15 residues long. The V end was cut by 3 bases, the J end by 5 bases, with 17 bases between. Germline V CDR1 and CDR2: LNHNV, YYDKDF (reference sequence). The entire variable domain, with the rest obtained from reference TRBV15 and TRBJ2-7, is as follows: DAMVIQNPRYQVTQFGKPVTLSCSQTLNHNVMYWYQQKSSQAPKLLFHYYDKDFNNEADTPDNFQSRRPNTSFCFLDIRSPGLGDTAMYLCATSRGKAGYNEQYFGPGTRLTVT.

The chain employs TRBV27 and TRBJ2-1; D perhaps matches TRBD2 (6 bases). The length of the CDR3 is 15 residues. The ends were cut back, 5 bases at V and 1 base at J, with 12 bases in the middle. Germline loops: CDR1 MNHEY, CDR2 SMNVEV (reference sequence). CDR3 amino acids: CASSLLAQSYNEQFF. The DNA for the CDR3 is TGTGCCAGCAGTCTCCTAGCGCAATCCTACAATGAGCAGTTCTTC.

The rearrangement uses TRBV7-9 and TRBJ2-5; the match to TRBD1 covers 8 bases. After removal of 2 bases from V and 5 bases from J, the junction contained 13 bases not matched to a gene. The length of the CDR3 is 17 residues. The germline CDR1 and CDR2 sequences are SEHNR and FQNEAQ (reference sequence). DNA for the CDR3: TGTGCCAGCAGCTTAACAAAGGACAGGGTGTTTGGGGAGACCCAGTACTTC. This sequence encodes CASSLTKDRVFGETQYF.

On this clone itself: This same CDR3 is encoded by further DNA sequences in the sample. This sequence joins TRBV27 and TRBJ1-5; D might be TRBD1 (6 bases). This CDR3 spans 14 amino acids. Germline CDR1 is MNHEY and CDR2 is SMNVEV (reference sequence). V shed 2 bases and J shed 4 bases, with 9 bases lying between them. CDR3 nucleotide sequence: TGTGCCAGCAGTTTAGTAGGGGGGAATCAGCCCCAGCATTTT. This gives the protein CASSLVGGNQPQHF.

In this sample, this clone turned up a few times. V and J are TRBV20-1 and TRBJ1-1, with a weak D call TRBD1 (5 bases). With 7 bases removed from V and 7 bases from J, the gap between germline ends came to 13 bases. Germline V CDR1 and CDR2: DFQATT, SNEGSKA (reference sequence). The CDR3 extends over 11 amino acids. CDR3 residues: CSVHPGFEAFF. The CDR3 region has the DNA TGCAGTGTTCACCCAGGGTTTGAAGCTTTCTTT.

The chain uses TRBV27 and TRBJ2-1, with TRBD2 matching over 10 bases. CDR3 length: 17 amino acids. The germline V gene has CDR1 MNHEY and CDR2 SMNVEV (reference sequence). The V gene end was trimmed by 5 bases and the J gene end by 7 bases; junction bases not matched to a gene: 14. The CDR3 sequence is CASSPLGAGGPWNEQFF. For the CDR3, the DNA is TGTGCCAGCAGTCCTCTCGGAGCGGGAGGGCCTTGGAATGAGCAGTTCTTC.

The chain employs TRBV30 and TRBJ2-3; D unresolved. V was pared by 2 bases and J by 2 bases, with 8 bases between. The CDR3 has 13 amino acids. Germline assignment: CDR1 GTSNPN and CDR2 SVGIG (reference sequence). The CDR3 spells CAWSTGSTDTQYF. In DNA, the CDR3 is TGTGCCTGGAGTACGGGTTCCACAGATACGCAGTATTTT.

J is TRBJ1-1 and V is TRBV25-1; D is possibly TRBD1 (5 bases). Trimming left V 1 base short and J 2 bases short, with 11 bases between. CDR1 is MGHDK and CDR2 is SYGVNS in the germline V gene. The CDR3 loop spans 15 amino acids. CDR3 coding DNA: TGTGCCAGCAGTGAATGGGGGACGAGCAACACTGAAGCTTTCTTT. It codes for CASSEWGTSNTEAFF.

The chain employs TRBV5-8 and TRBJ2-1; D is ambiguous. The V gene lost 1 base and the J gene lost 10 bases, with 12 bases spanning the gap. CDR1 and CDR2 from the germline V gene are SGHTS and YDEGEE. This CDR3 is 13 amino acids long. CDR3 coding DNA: TGTGCCAGCAGCTTGTCGGTGCCTGGCGAGCAGTTCTTC. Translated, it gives CASSLSVPGEQFF.

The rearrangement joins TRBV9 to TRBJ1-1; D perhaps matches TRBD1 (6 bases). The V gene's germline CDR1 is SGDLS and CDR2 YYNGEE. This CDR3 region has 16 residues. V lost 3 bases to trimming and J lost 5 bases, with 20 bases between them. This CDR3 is CASSEIREGGLTEAFF. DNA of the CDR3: TGTGCCAGCAGCGAGATCCGGGAAGGGGGTTTGACTGAAGCTTTCTTT.

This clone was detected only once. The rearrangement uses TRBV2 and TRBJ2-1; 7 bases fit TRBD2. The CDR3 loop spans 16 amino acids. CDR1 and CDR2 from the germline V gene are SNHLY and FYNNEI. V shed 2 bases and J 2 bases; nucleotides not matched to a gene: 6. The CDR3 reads CASSERGGRAYNEQFF. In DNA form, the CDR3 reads TGTGCCAGCAGTGAAAGGGGTGGGAGGGCCTACAATGAGCAGTTCTTC.

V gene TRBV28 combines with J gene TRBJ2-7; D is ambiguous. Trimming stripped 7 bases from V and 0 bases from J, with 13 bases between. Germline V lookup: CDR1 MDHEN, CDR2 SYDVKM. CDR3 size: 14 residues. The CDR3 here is CASKGYGSSYEQYF. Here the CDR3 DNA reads TGTGCCAGCAAGGGTTACGGCAGCTCCTACGAGCAGTACTTC. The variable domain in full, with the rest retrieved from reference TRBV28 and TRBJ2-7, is DVKVTQSSRYLVKRTGEKVFLECVQDMDHENMFWYRQDPGLGLRLIYFSYDVKMKEKGDIPEGYSVSREKKERFSLILESASTNQTSMYLCASKGYGSSYEQYFGPGTRLTVT.

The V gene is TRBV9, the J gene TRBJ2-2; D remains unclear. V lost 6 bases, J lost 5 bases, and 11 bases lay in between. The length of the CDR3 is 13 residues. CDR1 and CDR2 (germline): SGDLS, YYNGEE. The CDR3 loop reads CASKSGRTGELFF. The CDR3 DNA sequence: TGTGCCAGCAAAAGTGGAAGGACCGGGGAGCTGTTTTTT.

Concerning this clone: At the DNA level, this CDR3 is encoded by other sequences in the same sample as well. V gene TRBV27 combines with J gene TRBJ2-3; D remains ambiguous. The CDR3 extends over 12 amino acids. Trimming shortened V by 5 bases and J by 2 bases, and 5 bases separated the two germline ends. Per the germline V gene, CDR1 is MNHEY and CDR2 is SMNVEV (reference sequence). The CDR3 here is CASSTTTDTQYF. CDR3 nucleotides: TGTGCCAGCAGTACAACCACAGATACGCAGTATTTT.

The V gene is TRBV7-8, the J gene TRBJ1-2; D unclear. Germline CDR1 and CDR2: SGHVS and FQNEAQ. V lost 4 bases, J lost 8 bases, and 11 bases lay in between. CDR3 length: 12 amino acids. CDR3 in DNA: TGTGCCAGCAGCTCTCGTTTGGGCGGCTACACCTTC. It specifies CASSSRLGGYTF.